The source of this T cell receptor (beta chain) is a study of blood T cell repertoires in COVID-19. Study summary: In each case, the material was cDNA or gDNA derived from T cells, B-cell-depleted T cells, or PBMCs.

Source study methods: For nucleated cells, counts were estimated from reference gene primer amplification. This table comes from immunoSEQ multiplex PCR, and its TCRdb copy is limited to in-frame clones, with some not included. The V and J calls and clone size were taken over from that table, and D and trimming were inferred from the DNA. The top ten clones hold over 4% of a sample with 470,000 or so clones, 85% to 90% of them seen once. V was pared by 1 base and J by 6 bases, with 12 bases between. The CDR3 totals 14 residues. Germline CDR1 is MGHRA and CDR2 is YSYEKL. V gene TRBV4-1 combines with J gene TRBJ1-2; possible D gene TRBD1, 5 bases. The sequence came from a woman aged 30 to 39 with acute or convalescent COVID-19. Sample: peripheral blood. CDR3 amino acids: CASSQAPGVNGYTF. The CDR3 coding sequence is TGCGCCAGCAGCCAAGCTCCGGGGGTAAATGGCTACACCTTC.